This entry concerns a single TCR beta chain. This sample was included in a study of shared clonotypes between healthy human individuals. The assay was immunoSEQ multiplex PCR, and TCRdb's table has in-frame clones only and misses some. The repertoire consists of some 500,000 clones, with roughly 95% occurring once and the leading ten covering about 0.064%. Germline values: CDR1 SGHVS, CDR2 FQNEAQ. The CDR3 extends over 19 amino acids. V lost 1 base and J 9 bases, leaving 28 bases between the germline ends. The sample comprised naive CD4+ T cells sorted from blood. Subset: CD45RA+ positively selected. The origin of this receptor is a woman aged 30 to 39 in good health. The gene calls are TRBV7-8 and TRBJ2-1; a weak D match, TRBD2 (5 bases). CDR3 loop: CASSLGQPARPTRVTEQFF. The CDR3 coding sequence is TGTGCCAGCAGCTTAGGCCAGCCTGCCAGACCCACGCGGGTAACTGAGCAGTTCTTC.